The next 14 T cell receptor beta chains were all read from a single sample in a study of regulatory T cells in long-lasting Graves disease (dated by TCRdb to 2020 to 2022). This specimen's time point label, interpreted: newly diagnosed GD, antithyroid drugs for less than 3 months. RNA was extracted from PBMCs in TRIzol for both TCR sequencing and RNA sequencing. Library preparation was by multiplex PCR. The instrument given in TCRdb is Illumina HiSeq 4000. To build TCR beta libraries, CDR3 regions were amplified by Arm-PCR using iRepertoire HTBI primers. Using fastp at Q25 and MiXCR, TCRdb reprocessed the public reads and kept productive beta chains. Entries are consolidated by CDR3 protein sequence, retaining the most common genes and DNA. Within this sample are around 330,000 distinct CDR3 sequences, with over 15% of them counted one time only. The ten most abundant clones make up about 39% of the sample.

The sequencing used peripheral blood mononuclear cells (PBMCs), collected at new diagnosis, from a patient treated with antithyroid drugs. The source is a female donor with Graves disease.

With regard to this clonotype: A far more abundant clone sits one base away, making this likely a read error. V and J are TRBV28 and TRBJ2-7; 8 nucleotides agree with TRBD2. Germline loops: CDR1 MDHEN, CDR2 SYDVKM. This CDR3 spans 12 amino acids. V trimming: 6 bases; J trimming: 6 bases; junction bases outside the gene matches: 4. The CDR3, as DNA: TGTGCCAGCAGAGTCCGGGAGGGCGAGCAGTACTTC. This sequence encodes CASRVREGEQYF.

This clonotype was observed many times. V and J are TRBV9 and TRBJ1-3, with a weak D call TRBD1 (5 bases). This CDR3 region has 16 residues. In germline, CDR1 is SGDLS, CDR2 YYNGEE. V lost 2 bases, J lost 3 bases, and 15 bases lay in between. The CDR3 sequence is CASSVGPNRIGNTIYF. Here the CDR3 DNA reads TGTGCCAGCAGCGTGGGACCTAACCGGATTGGAAACACCATATATTTT.

The V gene is TRBV6-5, the J gene TRBJ2-5; maybe TRBD2 (6 bases). Germline CDR1 MNHEY, CDR2 SVGAGI. This CDR3 has 15 residues. V lost 0 bases and J 0 bases, leaving 8 bases between the germline ends. DNA of the CDR3: TGTGCCAGCAGTTACTCCGGCGGGGACCAAGAGACCCAGTACTTC. It codes for CASSYSGGDQETQYF.

V and J are TRBV19 and TRBJ2-7; D unclear. The CDR3 has 13 residues. Germline loops: CDR1 LNHDA, CDR2 SQIVND (reference sequence). Deletions cut 3 bases from V and 3 bases from J, with 9 bases between. The CDR3 region is CASSISKFYEQYF. DNA of the CDR3: TGTGCCAGTAGTATTTCCAAGTTCTACGAGCAGTACTTC. The full variable domain, in which reference TRBV19 and TRBJ2-7 provide the parts outside the CDR3, is DGGITQSPKYLFRKEGQNVTLSCEQNLNHDAMYWYRQDPGQGLRLIYYSQIVNDFQKGDIAEGYSVSREKKESFPLTVTSAQKNPTAFYLCASSISKFYEQYFGPGTRLTVT.

This clonotype showed up many times. The chain employs TRBV4-1 and TRBJ2-7, with TRBD2 identical over 9 bases. Per germline, CDR1 MGHRA and CDR2 YSYEKL. The CDR3 runs 17 residues. V dropped 0 bases and J dropped 2; count of bases not matched to a gene: 8. CDR3 bases: TGCGCCAGCAGCCAAGACGACGGGACTAGCTTTACCTACGAGCAGTACTTC. Protein product: CASSQDDGTSFTYEQYF.

The CDR3 DNA sequence: TGTGCCAGCACCCTATTGGGACTAGCGGGAACTAGTGAGCAGTTCTTC. It specifies CASTLLGLAGTSEQFF. The J gene is TRBJ2-1, the V gene TRBV7-2, with TRBD2 matching 13 bases. The CDR3 spans 16 residues. Per the germline V gene, CDR1 is SGHTA and CDR2 is FQGNSA. After removal of 7 bases from V and 9 bases from J, the junction contained 12 bases not matched to a gene. The full variable domain, rest sourced from reference TRBV7-2 and TRBJ2-1, is GAGVSQSPSNKVTEKGKDVELRCDPISGHTALYWYRQSLGQGLEFLIYFQGNSAPDKSGLPSDRFSAERTGGSVSTLTIQRTQQEDSAVYLCASTLLGLAGTSEQFFGPGTRLTVL.

This clonotype was found many times. The chain uses TRBV9 and TRBJ2-2; 10 bases are a match to TRBD2. Germline assignment: CDR1 SGDLS and CDR2 YYNGEE. Trimming cost V 3 bases and J 5 bases; bases outside gene matches: 7. The CDR3 contains 16 residues. The CDR3 sequence: CASSAPASGSTGELFF. The CDR3 region has the DNA TGTGCCAGCAGCGCGCCGGCTAGCGGGAGTACCGGGGAGCTGTTTTTT.

In this sample, this clonotype turned up many times. The chain uses TRBV14 and TRBJ1-2; D not resolved. The CDR3 covers 13 residues. Germline assignment: CDR1 SGHDN and CDR2 FVKESK. Trimming took off 4 bases at V and 4 bases at J, with 10 bases between the two ends. CDR3 nucleotides: TGTGCCAGCAGCCCCGGAGGGATCTATGGCTACACCTTC. Its translation is CASSPGGIYGYTF.

This clonotype was detected many times. The chain joins TRBV2 to TRBJ2-2; D unclear. Trimming removed 6 bases at V and 1 base at J, with 12 bases between. The length of the CDR3 is 15 residues. The V gene's germline CDR1 is SNHLY and CDR2 FYNNEI. The CDR3 here is CASSAFLGNTGELFF. DNA for the CDR3: TGTGCCAGCAGCGCCTTTCTAGGGAACACCGGGGAGCTGTTTTTT.

This clonotype was seen at least ten times. In DNA, the CDR3 is TGTGCCAGCAGTTCCCGGGAGGGCACAGATACGCAGTATTTT. It is translated as CASSSREGTDTQYF. The chain employs TRBV27 and TRBJ2-3; 7 nucleotides match TRBD2. CDR1 and CDR2 (germline): MNHEY, SMNVEV (reference sequence). CDR3 length: 14 residues. The ends lost 4 bases at V and 1 base at J; junction bases unmatched: 2.

This clonotype was detected ten times or more. The chain employs TRBV2 and TRBJ1-1; D possibly corresponds to TRBD1 (6 bases). V gave up 7 bases and J gave up 6 bases, with 15 bases separating them. Germline V gives CDR1 SNHLY, CDR2 FYNNEI. This CDR3 spans 13 amino acids. CDR3 coding DNA: TGTGCCAGCACTGAGGGGGGTTTTGCTGAAGCTTTCTTT. As protein: CASTEGGFAEAFF.

This clonotype was seen many times. The rearrangement links TRBV28 to TRBJ2-1; D is perhaps TRBD1 (6 bases). V lost 5 bases, J lost 9 bases, and 20 bases lay in between. The CDR3 consists of 15 residues. Germline V CDR1 and CDR2: MDHEN, SYDVKM. CDR3 in amino acids: CASSIIGGEGVEQFF. In nucleotides, the CDR3 is TGTGCCAGCAGTATAATAGGGGGTGAGGGCGTTGAGCAGTTCTTC.

This clonotype has ten or more counts. The chain couples TRBV28 to TRBJ2-5; 8 bases line up with TRBD2. J gave up 5 bases and V 6 bases, and 14 bases lay outside the gene matches. CDR1 MDHEN and CDR2 SYDVKM come from the germline V gene. The CDR3 is 16 amino acids. The CDR3 here is CASSWTGGLGGETQYF. As DNA, the CDR3 is TGTGCCAGCAGCTGGACGGGGGGGCTCGGCGGGGAGACCCAGTACTTC.

Remarks on this clonotype: The likely explanation is a read error, given a far larger clone one base away. The rearrangement uses TRBV6-2 or TRBV6-3 and TRBJ2-1, with TRBD1 matching over 7 bases. The J segment lost 10 bases and the V segment lost 6 bases, leaving 15 bases of the junction unmatched. Germline V lookup: CDR1 MNHEY, CDR2 SVGEGT. This CDR3 region has 15 residues. The CDR3 DNA sequence: TGTGCCAGCAGGTTAGCCGGGACAGAGGTCTACGAGCAGTTCTTC. Its translation is CASRLAGTEVYEQFF.